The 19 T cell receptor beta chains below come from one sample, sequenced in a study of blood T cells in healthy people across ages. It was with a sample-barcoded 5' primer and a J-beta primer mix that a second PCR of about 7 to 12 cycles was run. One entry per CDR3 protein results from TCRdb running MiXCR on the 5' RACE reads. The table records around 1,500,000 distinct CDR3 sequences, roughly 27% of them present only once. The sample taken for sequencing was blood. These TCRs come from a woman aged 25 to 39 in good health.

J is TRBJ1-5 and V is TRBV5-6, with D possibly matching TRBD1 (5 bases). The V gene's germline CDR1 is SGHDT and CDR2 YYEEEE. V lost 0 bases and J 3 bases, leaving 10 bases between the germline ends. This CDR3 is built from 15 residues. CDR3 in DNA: TGTGCCAGCAGCTTGGCGGGGGTAATCAATCAGCCCCAGCATTTT. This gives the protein CASSLAGVINQPQHF.

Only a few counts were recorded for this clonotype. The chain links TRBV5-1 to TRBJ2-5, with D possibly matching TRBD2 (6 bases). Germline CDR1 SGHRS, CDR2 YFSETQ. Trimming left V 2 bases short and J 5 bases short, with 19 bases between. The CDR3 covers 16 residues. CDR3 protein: CASSLPVAVSRETQYF. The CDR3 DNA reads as TGCGCCAGCAGCTTACCGGTAGCGGTTTCCAGGGAGACCCAGTACTTC.

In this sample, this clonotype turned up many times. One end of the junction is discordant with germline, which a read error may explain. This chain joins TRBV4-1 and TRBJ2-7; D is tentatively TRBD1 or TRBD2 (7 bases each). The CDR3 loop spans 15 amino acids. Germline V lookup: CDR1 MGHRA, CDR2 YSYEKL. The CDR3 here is CASSEERDSTYEQYF. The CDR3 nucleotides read TGCGCCAGCAGCGAAGAGCGGGACAGTACCTACGAGCAGTACTTC.

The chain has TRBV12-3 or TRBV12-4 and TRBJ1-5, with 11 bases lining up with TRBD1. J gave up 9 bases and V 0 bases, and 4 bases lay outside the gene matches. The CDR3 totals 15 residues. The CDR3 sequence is CASSLARTGGGPQHF. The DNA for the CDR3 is TGTGCCAGCAGTTTAGCGCGGACAGGGGGCGGGCCCCAGCATTTT.

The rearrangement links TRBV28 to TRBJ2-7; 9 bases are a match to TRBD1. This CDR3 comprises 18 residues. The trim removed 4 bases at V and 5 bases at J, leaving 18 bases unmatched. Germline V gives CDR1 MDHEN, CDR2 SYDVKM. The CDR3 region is CASSSSHRGRTLPDEQYF. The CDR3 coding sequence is TGTGCCAGCAGTTCAAGCCACAGGGGGCGTACCCTGCCGGACGAGCAGTACTTC.

The CDR3 sequence is CASSLEGAGGRNTEAFF. The CDR3 coding sequence is TGCGCCAGCAGCTTGGAGGGTGCAGGGGGCAGGAACACTGAAGCTTTCTTT. J is TRBJ1-1 and V is TRBV5-1, with TRBD1 matching 8 bases. CDR3 length equals 17 residues. Trimming cost V 0 bases and J 1 base; bases outside gene matches: 8. CDR1 and CDR2 (germline): SGHRS, YFSETQ.

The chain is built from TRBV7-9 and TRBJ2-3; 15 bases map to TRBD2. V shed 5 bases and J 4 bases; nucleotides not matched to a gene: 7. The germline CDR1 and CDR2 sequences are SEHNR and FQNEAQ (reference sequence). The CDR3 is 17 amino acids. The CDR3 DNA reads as TGTGCCAGCAGCCCCCCCGGGACTAGCGGGAGGTCAGATACGCAGTATTTT. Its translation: CASSPPGTSGRSDTQYF.

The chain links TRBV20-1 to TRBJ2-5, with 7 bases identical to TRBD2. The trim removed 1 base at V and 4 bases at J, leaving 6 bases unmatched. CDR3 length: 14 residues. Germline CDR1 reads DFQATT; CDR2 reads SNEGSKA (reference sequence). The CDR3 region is CSARVAGVGETQYF. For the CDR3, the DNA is TGCAGTGCTAGAGTTGCGGGGGTAGGAGAGACCCAGTACTTC.

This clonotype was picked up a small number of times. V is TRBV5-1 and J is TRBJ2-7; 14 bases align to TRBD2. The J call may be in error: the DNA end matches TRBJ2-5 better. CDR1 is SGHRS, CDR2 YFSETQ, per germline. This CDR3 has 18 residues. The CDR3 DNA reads TGCGCCAGCAGCTTCGGACTAGCGGGAGGTTTTGTTCGAGAGACCCAGTACTTC. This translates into CASSFGLAGGFVRETQYF.

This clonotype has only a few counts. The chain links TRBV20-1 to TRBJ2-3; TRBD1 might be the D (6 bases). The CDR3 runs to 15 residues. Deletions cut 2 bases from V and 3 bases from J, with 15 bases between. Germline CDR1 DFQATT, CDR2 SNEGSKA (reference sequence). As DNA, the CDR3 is TGCAGTGCTAGATCCGGACAGCGCTTAACAGATACGCAGTATTTT. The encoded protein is CSARSGQRLTDTQYF.

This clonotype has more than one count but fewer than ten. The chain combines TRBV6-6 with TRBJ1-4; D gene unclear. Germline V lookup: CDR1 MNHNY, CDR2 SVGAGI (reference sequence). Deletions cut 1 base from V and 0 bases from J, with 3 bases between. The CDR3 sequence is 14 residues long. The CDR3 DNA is TGTGCCAGCAGTTACTTCACAACTAATGAAAAACTGTTTTTT. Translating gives CASSYFTTNEKLFF.

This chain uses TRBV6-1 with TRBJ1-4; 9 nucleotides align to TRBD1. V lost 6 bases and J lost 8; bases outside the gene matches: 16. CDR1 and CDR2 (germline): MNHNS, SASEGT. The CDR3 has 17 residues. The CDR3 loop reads CASRRGTGSSRGEKLFF. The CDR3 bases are TGTGCCAGCAGAAGGGGGACAGGGTCCAGTCGAGGGGAAAAACTGTTTTTT.

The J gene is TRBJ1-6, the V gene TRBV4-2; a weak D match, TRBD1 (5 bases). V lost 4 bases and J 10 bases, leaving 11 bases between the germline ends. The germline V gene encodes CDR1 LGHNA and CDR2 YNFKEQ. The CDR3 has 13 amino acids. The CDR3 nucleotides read TGTGCCAGCAGCCTGAAGCGGGGCTCACCCCTCCACTTT. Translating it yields CASSLKRGSPLHF.

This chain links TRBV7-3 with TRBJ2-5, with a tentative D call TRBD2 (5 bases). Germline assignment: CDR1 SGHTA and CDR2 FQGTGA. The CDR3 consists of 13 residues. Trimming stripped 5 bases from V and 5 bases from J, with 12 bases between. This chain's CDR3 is CASSRPGDETQYF. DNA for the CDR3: TGTGCCAGCAGCCGACCCGGGGATGAGACCCAGTACTTC.

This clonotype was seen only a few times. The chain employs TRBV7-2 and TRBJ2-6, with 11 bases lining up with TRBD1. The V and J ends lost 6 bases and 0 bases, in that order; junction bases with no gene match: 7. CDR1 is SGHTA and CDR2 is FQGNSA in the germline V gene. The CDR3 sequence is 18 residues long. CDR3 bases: TGTGCCAGCAGAACGACCGGGACAGGGGGCTCTGGGGCCAACGTCCTGACTTTC. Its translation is CASRTTGTGGSGANVLTF.

CDR3: CASSQGDRSYGYTF. CDR3 sequence (DNA): TGCGCCAGCAGCCAAGGGGACAGGAGCTATGGCTACACCTTC. The chain is built from TRBV4-1 and TRBJ1-2, with TRBD1 identical over 8 bases. V trimming: 1 base; J trimming: 4 bases; junction bases outside the gene matches: 2. The CDR3 is made up of 14 amino acids. CDR1 is MGHRA, CDR2 YSYEKL, per germline.

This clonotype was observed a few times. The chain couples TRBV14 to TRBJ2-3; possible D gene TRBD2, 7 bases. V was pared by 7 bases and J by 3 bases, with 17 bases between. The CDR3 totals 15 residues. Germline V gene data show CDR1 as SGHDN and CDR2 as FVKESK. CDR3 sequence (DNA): TGTGCCAGCACCCTTTCCGGGGGGCTAACAGATACGCAGTATTTT. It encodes CASTLSGGLTDTQYF. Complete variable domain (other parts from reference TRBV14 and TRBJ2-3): EAGVTQFPSHSVIEKGQTVTLRCDPISGHDNLYWYRRVMGKEIKFLLHFVKESKQDESGMPNNRFLAERTGGTYSTLKVQPAELEDSGVYFCASTLSGGLTDTQYFGPGTRLTVL.

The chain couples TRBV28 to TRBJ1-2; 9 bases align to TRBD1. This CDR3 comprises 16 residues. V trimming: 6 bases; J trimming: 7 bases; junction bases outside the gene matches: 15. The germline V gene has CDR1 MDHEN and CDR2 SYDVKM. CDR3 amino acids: CASSANLGQGFSGYTF. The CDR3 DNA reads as TGTGCCAGCAGCGCCAACCTAGGACAGGGGTTCTCTGGCTACACCTTC.

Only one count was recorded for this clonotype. The CDR3 is CASTESSGRTDTQYF. CDR3 coding DNA: TGTGCCAGCACGGAGTCTAGCGGGAGAACAGATACGCAGTATTTT. J is TRBJ2-3 and V is TRBV2; 10 bases are a match to TRBD2. The CDR3 loop spans 15 amino acids. Trimming at V came to 7 bases and at J to 3 bases, leaving 7 bases not matched to a gene. CDR1 SNHLY and CDR2 FYNNEI come from the germline V gene.